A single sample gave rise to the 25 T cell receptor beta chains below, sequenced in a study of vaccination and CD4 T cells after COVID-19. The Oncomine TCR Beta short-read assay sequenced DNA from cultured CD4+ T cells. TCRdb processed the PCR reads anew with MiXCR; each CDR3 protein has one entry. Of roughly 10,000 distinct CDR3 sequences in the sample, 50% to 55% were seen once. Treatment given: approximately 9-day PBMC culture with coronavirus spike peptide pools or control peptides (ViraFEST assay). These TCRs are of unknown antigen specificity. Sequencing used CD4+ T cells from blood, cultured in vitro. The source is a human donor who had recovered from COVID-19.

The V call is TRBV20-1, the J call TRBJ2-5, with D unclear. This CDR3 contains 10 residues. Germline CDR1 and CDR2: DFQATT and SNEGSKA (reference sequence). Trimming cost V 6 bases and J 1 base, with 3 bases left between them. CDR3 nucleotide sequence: TGCAGTGCCGTCCAAGAGACCCAGTACTTC. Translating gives CSAVQETQYF.

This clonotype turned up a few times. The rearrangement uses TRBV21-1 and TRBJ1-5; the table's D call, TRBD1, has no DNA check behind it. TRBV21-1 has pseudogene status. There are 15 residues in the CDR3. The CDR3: CASSNSGTDYQPQHF. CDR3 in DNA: TGTGCCAGCAGCAACTCAGGGACAGACTATCAGCCCCAGCATTTT.

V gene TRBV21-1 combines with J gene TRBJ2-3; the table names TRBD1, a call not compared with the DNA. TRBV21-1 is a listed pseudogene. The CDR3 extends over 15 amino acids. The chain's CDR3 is CASKTQGAGQDTQYF. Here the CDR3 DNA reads TGTGCCAGCAAGACACAGGGGGCTGGTCAAGATACGCAGTATTTT.

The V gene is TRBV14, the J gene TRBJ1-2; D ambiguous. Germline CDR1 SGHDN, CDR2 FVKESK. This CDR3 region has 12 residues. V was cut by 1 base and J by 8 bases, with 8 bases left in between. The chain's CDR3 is CASSQAHLGYTF. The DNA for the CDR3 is TGTGCCAGCAGCCAAGCCCATTTAGGCTACACCTTC. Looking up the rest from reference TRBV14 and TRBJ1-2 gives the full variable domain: EAGVTQFPSHSVIEKGQTVTLRCDPISGHDNLYWYRRVMGKEIKFLLHFVKESKQDESGMPNNRFLAERTGGTYSTLKVQPAELEDSGVYFCASSQAHLGYTFGSGTRLTVV.

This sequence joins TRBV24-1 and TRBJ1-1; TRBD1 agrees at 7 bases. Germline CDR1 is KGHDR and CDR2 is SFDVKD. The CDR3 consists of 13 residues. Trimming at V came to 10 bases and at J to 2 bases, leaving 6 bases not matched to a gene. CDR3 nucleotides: TGTGCCACACAGGGGCCGTCCAACACTGAAGCTTTCTTT. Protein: CATQGPSNTEAFF.

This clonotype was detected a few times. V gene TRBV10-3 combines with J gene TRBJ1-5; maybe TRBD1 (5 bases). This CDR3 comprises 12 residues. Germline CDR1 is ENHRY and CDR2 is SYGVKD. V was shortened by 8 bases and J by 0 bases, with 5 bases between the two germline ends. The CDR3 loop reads CAIGGSNQPQHF. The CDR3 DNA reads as TGTGCCATCGGGGGTAGCAATCAGCCCCAGCATTTT.

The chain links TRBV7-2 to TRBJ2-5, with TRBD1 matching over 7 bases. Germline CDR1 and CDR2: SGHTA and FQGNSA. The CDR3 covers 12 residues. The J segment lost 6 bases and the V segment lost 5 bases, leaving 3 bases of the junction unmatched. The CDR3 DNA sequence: TGTGCCAGCAGCCCGGACAGGAAGACCCAGTACTTC. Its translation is CASSPDRKTQYF. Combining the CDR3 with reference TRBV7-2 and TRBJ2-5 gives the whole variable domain GAGVSQSPSNKVTEKGKDVELRCDPISGHTALYWYRQSLGQGLEFLIYFQGNSAPDKSGLPSDRFSAERTGGSVSTLTIQRTQQEDSAVYLCASSPDRKTQYFGPGTRLLVL.

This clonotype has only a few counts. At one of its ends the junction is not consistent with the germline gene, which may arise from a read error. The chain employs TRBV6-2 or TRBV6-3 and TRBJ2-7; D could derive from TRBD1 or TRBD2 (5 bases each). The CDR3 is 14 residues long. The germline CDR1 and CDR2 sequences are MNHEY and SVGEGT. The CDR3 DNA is TGTGCCGGCAGTGGGACGGCCCGCGGTGGAGAGCAGTACTTC. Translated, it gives CAGSGTARGGEQYF.

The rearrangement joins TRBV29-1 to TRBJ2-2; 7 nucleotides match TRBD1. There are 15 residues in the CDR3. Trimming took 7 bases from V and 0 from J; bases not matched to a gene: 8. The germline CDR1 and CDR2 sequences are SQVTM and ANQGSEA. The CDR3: CSAKTGLANTGELFF. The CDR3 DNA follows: TGCAGCGCCAAGACAGGGCTCGCGAACACCGGGGAGCTGTTTTTT.

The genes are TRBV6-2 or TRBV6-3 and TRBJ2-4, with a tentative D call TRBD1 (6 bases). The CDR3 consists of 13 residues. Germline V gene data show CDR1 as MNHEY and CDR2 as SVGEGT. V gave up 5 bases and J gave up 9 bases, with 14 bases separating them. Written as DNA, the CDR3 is TGTGCCAGCAGTCAACAGGGTTTAGGCATTCAGTACTTC. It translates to CASSQQGLGIQYF.

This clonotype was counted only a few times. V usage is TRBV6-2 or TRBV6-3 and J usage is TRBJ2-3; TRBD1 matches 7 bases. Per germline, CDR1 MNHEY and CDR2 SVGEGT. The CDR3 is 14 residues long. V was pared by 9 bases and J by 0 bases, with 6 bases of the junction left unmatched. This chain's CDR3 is CASNRGPSTDTQYF. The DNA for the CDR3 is TGTGCCAGTAACAGGGGCCCTAGCACAGATACGCAGTATTTT.

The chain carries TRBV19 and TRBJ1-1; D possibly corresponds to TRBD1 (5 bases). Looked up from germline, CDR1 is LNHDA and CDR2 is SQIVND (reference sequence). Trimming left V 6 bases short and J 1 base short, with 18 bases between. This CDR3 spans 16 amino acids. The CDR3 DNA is TGTGCCAGTAGGCGGCTAATGGGAACAGGGAACACTGAAGCTTTCTTT. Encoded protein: CASRRLMGTGNTEAFF.

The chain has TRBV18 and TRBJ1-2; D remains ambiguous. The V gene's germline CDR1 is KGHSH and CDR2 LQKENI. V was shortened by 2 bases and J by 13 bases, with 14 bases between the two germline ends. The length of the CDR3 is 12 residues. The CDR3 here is CASSPDARRSTF. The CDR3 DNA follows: TGTGCCAGCTCACCAGACGCCAGGCGCTCCACCTTC.

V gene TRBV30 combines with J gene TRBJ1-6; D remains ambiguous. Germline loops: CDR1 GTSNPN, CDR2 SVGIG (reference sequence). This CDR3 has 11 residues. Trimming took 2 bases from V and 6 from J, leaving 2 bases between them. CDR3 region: CAWSSNSPLHF. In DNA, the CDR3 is TGTGCCTGGAGTTCTAATTCACCCCTCCACTTT. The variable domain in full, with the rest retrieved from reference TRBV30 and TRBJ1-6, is SQTIHQWPATLVQPVGSPLSLECTVEGTSNPNLYWYRQAAGRGLQLLFYSVGIGQISSEVPQNLSASRPQDRQFILSSKKLLLSDSGFYLCAWSSNSPLHFGNGTRLTVT.

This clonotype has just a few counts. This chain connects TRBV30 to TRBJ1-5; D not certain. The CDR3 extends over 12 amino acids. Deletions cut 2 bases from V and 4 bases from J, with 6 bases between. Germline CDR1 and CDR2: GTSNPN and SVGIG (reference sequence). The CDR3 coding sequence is TGTGCCTGGAGTTTTGGTAATCAGCCCCAGCATTTT. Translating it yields CAWSFGNQPQHF.

CDR3 sequence (DNA): TGTGCCAGCAGCGACCAACAGGCAAACACTGAAGCTTTCTTT. Its translation is CASSDQQANTEAFF. This chain joins TRBV7-2 and TRBJ1-1, with D perhaps matching TRBD1 (5 bases). The V gene lost 5 bases and the J gene lost 2 bases, with 12 bases spanning the gap. Germline loops: CDR1 SGHTA, CDR2 FQGNSA. This CDR3 comprises 14 residues. Full variable domain (remainder filled in from reference TRBV7-2 and TRBJ1-1): GAGVSQSPSNKVTEKGKDVELRCDPISGHTALYWYRQSLGQGLEFLIYFQGNSAPDKSGLPSDRFSAERTGGSVSTLTIQRTQQEDSAVYLCASSDQQANTEAFFGQGTRLTVV.

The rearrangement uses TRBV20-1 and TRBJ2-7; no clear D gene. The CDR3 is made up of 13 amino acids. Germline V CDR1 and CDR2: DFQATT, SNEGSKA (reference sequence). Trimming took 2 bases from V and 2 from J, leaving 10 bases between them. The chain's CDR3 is CSARNTIAYEQYF. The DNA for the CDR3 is TGCAGTGCTAGAAATACGATCGCCTACGAGCAGTACTTC.

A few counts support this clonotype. The CDR3 spells CASSLGDSASYPQHF. The CDR3 bases are TGTGCCAGTAGCCTAGGGGACAGCGCTAGTTACCCACAGCATTTT. This chain connects TRBV19 to TRBJ1-5; 7 nucleotides align to TRBD1. Germline V CDR1 and CDR2: LNHDA, SQIVND (reference sequence). V lost 6 bases and J lost 13; bases outside the gene matches: 18. The CDR3 loop spans 15 amino acids.

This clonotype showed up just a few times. DNA for the CDR3: TGTGCCAGCAGACCGGGACAGGGGACCTACGAGCAGTACTTC. This gives the protein CASRPGQGTYEQYF. The chain links TRBV2 to TRBJ2-7, with 10 bases matching TRBD1. Germline values: CDR1 SNHLY, CDR2 FYNNEI. CDR3 size: 14 residues. V gave up 6 bases and J gave up 2 bases; unmatched junction bases: 4.

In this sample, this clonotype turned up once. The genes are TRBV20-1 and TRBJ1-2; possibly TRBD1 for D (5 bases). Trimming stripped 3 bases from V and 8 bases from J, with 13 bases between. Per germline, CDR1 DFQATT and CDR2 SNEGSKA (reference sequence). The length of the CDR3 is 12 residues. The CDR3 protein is CSASLGAKGYTF. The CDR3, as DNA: TGCAGTGCTAGCCTTGGGGCGAAGGGCTACACCTTC.

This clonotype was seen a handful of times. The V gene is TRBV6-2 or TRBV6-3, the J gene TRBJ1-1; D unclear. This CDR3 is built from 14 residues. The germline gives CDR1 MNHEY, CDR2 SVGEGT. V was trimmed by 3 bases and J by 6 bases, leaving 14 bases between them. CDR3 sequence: CASSYYITVSEAFF. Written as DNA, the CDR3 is TGTGCCAGCAGTTATTATATTACTGTCTCTGAAGCTTTCTTT.

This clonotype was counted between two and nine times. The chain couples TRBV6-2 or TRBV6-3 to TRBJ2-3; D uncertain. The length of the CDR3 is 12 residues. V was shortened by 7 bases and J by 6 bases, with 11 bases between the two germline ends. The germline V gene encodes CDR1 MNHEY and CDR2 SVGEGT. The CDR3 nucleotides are TGTGCCAGCAAAGACTTGGGCGATACGCAGTATTTT. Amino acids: CASKDLGDTQYF.

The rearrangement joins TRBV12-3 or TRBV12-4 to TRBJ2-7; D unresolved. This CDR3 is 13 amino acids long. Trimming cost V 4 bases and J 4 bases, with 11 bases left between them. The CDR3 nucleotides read TGTGCCAGCAGTTACCAGGACGGGTACGAGCAGTACTTC. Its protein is CASSYQDGYEQYF.

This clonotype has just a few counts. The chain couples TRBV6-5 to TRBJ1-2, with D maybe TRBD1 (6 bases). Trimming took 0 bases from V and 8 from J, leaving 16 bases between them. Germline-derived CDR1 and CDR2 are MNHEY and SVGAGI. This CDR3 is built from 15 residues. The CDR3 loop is CASSYSYSGARGYTF. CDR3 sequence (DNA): TGTGCCAGCAGTTACTCGTATTCAGGGGCGCGGGGCTACACCTTC.

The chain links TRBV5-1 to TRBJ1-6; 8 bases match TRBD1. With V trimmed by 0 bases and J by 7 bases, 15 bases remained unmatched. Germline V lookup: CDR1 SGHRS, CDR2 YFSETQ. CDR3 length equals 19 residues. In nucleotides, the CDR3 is TGCGCCAGCAGCTTGGTGGCGGTTTTTAATGGACAGGGCAATTCACCCCTCCACTTT. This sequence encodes CASSLVAVFNGQGNSPLHF. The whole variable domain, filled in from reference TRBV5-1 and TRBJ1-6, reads KAGVTQTPRYLIKTRGQQVTLSCSPISGHRSVSWYQQTPGQGLQFLFEYFSETQRNKGNFPGRFSGRQFSNSRSEMNVSTLELGDSALYLCASSLVAVFNGQGNSPLHFGNGTRLTVT.